One sample yielded the 25 T cell receptor beta chains listed below, sequenced in a study of cytomegalovirus exposure and HLA in healthy donors. Only in-frame clones appear in the TCRdb table, and some are missing; sequencing was by immunoSEQ multiplex PCR. The sample shows some 260,000 clones, less than 95% of them seen only once. The sequencing sample was made of PBMCs. These receptors were obtained from a woman in her 30s in good health and CMV-seronegative.

This clone is a singleton in its sample. This chain joins TRBV29-1 and TRBJ2-2; 7 positions agree with TRBD1. Trimming cost V 6 bases and J 4 bases; bases outside gene matches: 8. The CDR3 runs 14 residues. The germline V gene has CDR1 SQVTM and CDR2 ANQGSEA. The CDR3 loop is CSVKPDRVTGELFF. DNA for the CDR3: TGCAGCGTGAAACCCGACAGGGTCACCGGGGAGCTGTTTTTT.

The chain carries TRBV5-1 and TRBJ2-7; TRBD1 aligns across 12 bases. Germline loops: CDR1 SGHRS, CDR2 YFSETQ. The V and J ends lost 3 bases and 3 bases, in that order; junction bases with no gene match: 4. The CDR3 is 15 residues long. CDR3 in amino acids: CASSSGQGAIYEQYF. Written as DNA, the CDR3 is TGCGCCAGCAGCTCGGGACAGGGGGCCATCTACGAGCAGTACTTC. Variable domain in full (rest from reference TRBV5-1 and TRBJ2-7): KAGVTQTPRYLIKTRGQQVTLSCSPISGHRSVSWYQQTPGQGLQFLFEYFSETQRNKGNFPGRFSGRQFSNSRSEMNVSTLELGDSALYLCASSSGQGAIYEQYFGPGTRLTVT.

This chain uses TRBV29-1 with TRBJ1-1; D is possibly TRBD1 (5 bases). Per germline, CDR1 SQVTM and CDR2 ANQGSEA. This CDR3 region has 14 residues. V shed 5 bases and J shed 3 bases, with 16 bases lying between them. CDR3 in amino acids: CSVLQPGRDTEAFF. For the CDR3, the DNA is TGCAGCGTTCTCCAACCGGGACGGGACACTGAAGCTTTCTTT.

This clone was observed once. The rearrangement joins TRBV4-1 to TRBJ1-2; D remains ambiguous. CDR3 length equals 18 residues. CDR1 and CDR2 (germline): MGHRA, YSYEKL. Trimming pared 1 base from V and 3 bases from J, leaving 21 bases between. The CDR3 nucleotides read TGCGCCAGCAGCCAAGTAGAAGCGAGGCCGCAAACCTACTATGGCTACACCTTC. Translation: CASSQVEARPQTYYGYTF.

In this sample, this clone turned up once. The chain uses TRBV14 and TRBJ1-1, with D possibly being TRBD1 (6 bases). CDR3 length: 15 amino acids. Germline CDR1 reads SGHDN; CDR2 reads FVKESK. The V gene lost 0 bases and the J gene lost 5 bases, with 13 bases spanning the gap. This CDR3 reads CASSQENREGTEAFF. The CDR3 DNA follows: TGTGCCAGCAGCCAAGAGAACAGGGAGGGGACTGAAGCTTTCTTT.

J is TRBJ2-1 and V is TRBV5-1; D is ambiguous. Germline V gene sequence: CDR1 SGHRS, CDR2 YFSETQ. This CDR3 is built from 14 residues. V lost 2 bases and J 5 bases, leaving 11 bases between the germline ends. CDR3 coding DNA: TGCGCCAGCAGCTTTTGGGTTAACGACAATGAGCAGTTCTTC. Translating it yields CASSFWVNDNEQFF.

J is TRBJ2-7 and V is TRBV19; 11 bases align to TRBD2. Germline loops: CDR1 LNHDA, CDR2 SQIVND (reference sequence). The CDR3 is 19 residues long. The V segment lost 5 bases and the J segment 1 base; nucleotides outside the gene matches: 16. CDR3 sequence reads: CASSPPGLAELRSSYEQYF. The CDR3, as DNA: TGTGCCAGTAGTCCGCCGGGACTAGCGGAATTAAGGTCTTCCTACGAGCAGTACTTC.

The chain carries TRBV5-1 and TRBJ1-2; the D is unclear. CDR1 and CDR2 from the germline V gene are SGHRS and YFSETQ. V gave up 0 bases and J gave up 6 bases, with 6 bases separating them. The CDR3 length is 12 residues. CDR3 in amino acids: CASSLAVDGYTF. The DNA of the CDR3 is TGCGCCAGCAGCTTGGCCGTTGATGGCTACACCTTC.

To note about this clone: The same CDR3 can be traced to other DNA sequences in this sample. CDR3 DNA: TGTGCCAGCAGTTTAATAGGCACAGATACGCAGTATTTT. Translation gives CASSLIGTDTQYF. J is TRBJ2-3 and V is TRBV27; no firm D call. The V gene lost 2 bases and the J gene lost 1 base, with 4 bases spanning the gap. Germline-derived CDR1 and CDR2 are MNHEY and SMNVEV (reference sequence). There are 13 residues in the CDR3.

The chain carries TRBV28 and TRBJ2-5; D perhaps matches TRBD2 (5 bases). Germline V gene lookup returns CDR1 MDHEN and CDR2 SYDVKM. V lost 7 bases and J lost 4, with 19 bases in between. The CDR3 sequence is 15 residues long. The CDR3 region has the DNA TGTGCCAGCACCAACTACGGACTGGATAGAGAGACCCAGTACTTC. Protein sequence: CASTNYGLDRETQYF. Full variable domain (outside the CDR3, taken from reference TRBV28 and TRBJ2-5): DVKVTQSSRYLVKRTGEKVFLECVQDMDHENMFWYRQDPGLGLRLIYFSYDVKMKEKGDIPEGYSVSREKKERFSLILESASTNQTSMYLCASTNYGLDRETQYFGPGTRLLVL.

This clone was found once. The chain uses TRBV6-5 and TRBJ2-7, with 11 positions matching TRBD1. CDR1 MNHEY and CDR2 SVGAGI come from the germline V gene. Unmatched junction bases numbered 2, after V lost 5 bases and J lost 2 bases. CDR3 length equals 14 residues. The CDR3 is CASSGTGGTYEQYF. As DNA, the CDR3 is TGTGCCAGCAGTGGGACAGGGGGGACCTACGAGCAGTACTTC.

The J gene is TRBJ1-2, the V gene TRBV28; 7 positions agree with TRBD1. The V gene's germline CDR1 is MDHEN and CDR2 SYDVKM. The J segment lost 4 bases and the V segment lost 8 bases, leaving 7 bases of the junction unmatched. CDR3 length: 13 residues. CDR3 region: CASLRGLGYGYTF. The CDR3 nucleotides read TGTGCCAGCCTGAGGGGGCTTGGCTATGGCTACACCTTC.

The chain recombines TRBV27 with TRBJ2-6; TRBD1 or TRBD2 may be the D gene (6 bases each). Trimming pared 6 bases from V and 4 bases from J, leaving 16 bases between. This CDR3 is built from 16 residues. Germline V CDR1 and CDR2: MNHEY, SMNVEV (reference sequence). The CDR3 bases are TGTGCCAGCAGGGAATCGGGGGCTCACGGGGCCAACGTCCTGACTTTC. It yields the protein CASRESGAHGANVLTF.

V is TRBV11-2 and J is TRBJ2-2; 10 nucleotides agree with TRBD1. V was pared by 4 bases and J by 6 bases, with 5 bases of the junction left unmatched. CDR1 is SGHAT and CDR2 is FQNNGV in the germline V gene. The CDR3 sequence is 15 residues long. The CDR3: CASSSWTGGAGELFF. Written as DNA, the CDR3 is TGTGCCAGCAGCTCGTGGACAGGGGGTGCCGGGGAGCTGTTTTTT.

The V call is TRBV10-3, the J call TRBJ1-2, with D possibly being TRBD1 (5 bases). With 7 bases removed from V and 1 base from J, the gap between germline ends came to 7 bases. The V gene's germline CDR1 is ENHRY and CDR2 SYGVKD. CDR3 length equals 12 residues. CDR3 loop: CAITDSNYGYTF. The DNA for the CDR3 is TGTGCCATCACTGACAGTAACTATGGCTACACCTTC.

The chain links TRBV9 to TRBJ2-5, with D possibly matching TRBD2 (6 bases). The germline CDR1 and CDR2 sequences are SGDLS and YYNGEE. The CDR3 contains 16 residues. Trimming pared 3 bases from V and 4 bases from J, leaving 19 bases between. The CDR3 here is CASSETPGPRGETQYF. CDR3 nucleotide sequence: TGTGCCAGCAGCGAAACCCCGGGACCGCGGGGAGAGACCCAGTACTTC.

J is TRBJ2-4 and V is TRBV14; the D is unclear. This CDR3 has 13 residues. The germline CDR1 and CDR2 sequences are SGHDN and FVKESK. Between the trimmed V and J ends, which lost 4 bases and 8 bases, there was a span of 12 bases. The CDR3 DNA is TGTGCCAGCAGCCCCTATCGCGGTGACATTCAGTACTTC. The encoded protein is CASSPYRGDIQYF.

The chain joins TRBV4-2 to TRBJ2-7, with 7 bases matching TRBD2. The V gene end was trimmed by 0 bases and the J gene end by 6 bases; junction bases not matched to a gene: 11. This CDR3 has 16 residues. CDR1 and CDR2 (germline): LGHNA, YNFKEQ. CDR3 nucleotides: TGTGCCAGCAGCCAAGACTACAGCGGGAAAATATTCGAGCAGTACTTC. It yields the protein CASSQDYSGKIFEQYF.

This rearrangement joins TRBV29-1 to TRBJ2-1; D may match TRBD1 or TRBD2 (6 bases each). Germline V gene lookup returns CDR1 SQVTM and CDR2 ANQGSEA. The CDR3 has 12 amino acids. The V end lost 7 bases, the J end lost 8 bases, and 15 bases lay between the germline ends. Here the CDR3 reads CSARRGIDEQFF. CDR3 nucleotides: TGCAGCGCCAGGAGGGGGATCGATGAGCAGTTCTTC.

The rearrangement uses TRBV5-4 and TRBJ2-1; 11 bases align to TRBD2. CDR3 length: 15 amino acids. Germline trimming cut 4 bases from V and 5 bases from J; bases unmatched to any gene: 5. Germline CDR1 reads SGHNT; CDR2 reads YYREEE (reference sequence). This chain's CDR3 is CASSRPGLADNEQFF. For the CDR3, the DNA is TGTGCCAGCAGCCGACCGGGACTAGCGGACAATGAGCAGTTCTTC.

The chain employs TRBV9 and TRBJ1-1; D gene unclear. Trimming removed 4 bases from V and 1 base from J, with 2 bases in between. Germline V gene lookup returns CDR1 SGDLS and CDR2 YYNGEE. There are 11 residues in the CDR3. CDR3 region: CASSPNTEAFF. The CDR3 DNA is TGTGCCAGCAGCCCGAACACTGAAGCTTTCTTT.

The chain employs TRBV6-1 and TRBJ2-2; D uncertain. Trimming left V 3 bases short and J 2 bases short, with 13 bases between. The CDR3 runs to 16 residues. Germline CDR1 and CDR2: MNHNS and SASEGT. In DNA form, the CDR3 reads TGTGCCAGCAGTGAGACCCGTAGGATAAACACCGGGGAGCTGTTTTTT. Encoded protein: CASSETRRINTGELFF.

This rearrangement joins TRBV9 to TRBJ2-2; D gene uncertain. The CDR3 runs 14 residues. V gave up 4 bases and J gave up 0 bases, with 7 bases separating them. In germline, CDR1 is SGDLS, CDR2 YYNGEE. The CDR3 region is CASSRPANTGELFF. The DNA for the CDR3 is TGTGCCAGCAGCAGGCCTGCGAACACCGGGGAGCTGTTTTTT.

The chain recombines TRBV6-1 with TRBJ2-7; D is possibly TRBD1 or TRBD2 (5 bases each). Germline values: CDR1 MNHNS, CDR2 SASEGT. V was trimmed by 2 bases and J by 6 bases, leaving 11 bases between them. The CDR3 runs to 13 residues. As DNA, the CDR3 is TGTGCCAGCAGTGAAACTTGGGGGAGCGAGCAGTACTTC. Translated: CASSETWGSEQYF.

This chain links TRBV29-1 with TRBJ2-2, with 8 bases that match TRBD1. The V segment lost 7 bases and the J segment 2 bases; nucleotides outside the gene matches: 6. CDR1 and CDR2 (germline): SQVTM, ANQGSEA. The CDR3 is made up of 14 amino acids. CDR3 sequence: CSALRGRNTGELFF. DNA of the CDR3: TGCAGCGCCCTCAGGGGGCGAAACACCGGGGAGCTGTTTTTT.